The 28 T cell receptor beta chains below come from one sample, sequenced in a study of OX40 agonist ivuxolimab in advanced cancers. Assay: immunoSEQ multiplex PCR; the TCRdb copy retains only in-frame clones and omits some. There are tens of thousands of clones in the sample; roughly four fifths occur only once, and around 1.6% lies in the top ten. Sequencing was performed on CD4+ or CD8+ T cells sorted from blood, taken in a trial of the OX40 agonist ivuxolimab. These receptors were taken from an adult with an advanced solid tumor such as melanoma, head and neck, liver or kidney cancer.

In its sample, this clone was seen once. J is TRBJ1-2 and V is TRBV6-5, with D possibly being TRBD1 (6 bases). The V gene's germline CDR1 is MNHEY and CDR2 SVGAGI. With 5 bases removed from V and 8 bases from J, the gap between germline ends came to 15 bases. The CDR3 has 13 residues. CDR3 DNA: TGTGCCAGCAGTCGCACAGGGATGGGGGGCTACACCTTC. Translating gives CASSRTGMGGYTF.

This chain uses TRBV5-1 with TRBJ2-7, with D perhaps matching TRBD1 (6 bases). Deletions cut 5 bases from V and 4 bases from J, with 16 bases between. The germline CDR1 and CDR2 sequences are SGHRS and YFSETQ. This CDR3 spans 14 amino acids. CDR3 nucleotides: TGCGCCAGCAGACTAGGGGCAGGGGTATACGAGCAGTACTTC. Its protein product is CASRLGAGVYEQYF.

The rearrangement joins TRBV19 to TRBJ2-6, with D possibly being TRBD2 (5 bases). The CDR3 length is 20 residues. The V end lost 8 bases, the J end lost 1 base, and 27 bases lay between the germline ends. Germline V gives CDR1 LNHDA, CDR2 SQIVND (reference sequence). The CDR3 reads CASALRGVGVSVSGANVLTF. CDR3 coding DNA: TGTGCCAGTGCCCTTCGGGGAGTTGGAGTTTCGGTGTCTGGGGCCAACGTCCTGACTTTC.

The chain is built from TRBV5-4 and TRBJ2-7, with D unclear. The germline gives CDR1 SGHNT, CDR2 YYREEE (reference sequence). Trimming removed 3 bases from V and 0 bases from J, with 10 bases in between. The CDR3 is 14 amino acids. CDR3 coding DNA: TGTGCCAGCAGCTATACCGGAAGCTCCTACGAGCAGTACTTC. It specifies CASSYTGSSYEQYF.

This chain uses TRBV6-1 with TRBJ1-2, with D possibly being TRBD1 (6 bases). V shed 6 bases and J shed 5 bases, with 16 bases lying between them. Germline CDR1 is MNHNS and CDR2 is SASEGT. The CDR3 sequence is 14 residues long. The chain's CDR3 is CASRRGAVRYGYTF. CDR3 in DNA: TGTGCCAGCAGAAGGGGGGCAGTCCGATATGGCTACACCTTC.

CDR3 coding DNA: TGTGCCAGCAGCTTAGCGAATGGTGGGGAGCAGTACTTC. The encoded protein is CASSLANGGEQYF. The V gene is TRBV7-9, the J gene TRBJ2-5, with D perhaps matching TRBD2 (5 bases). CDR3 length equals 13 residues. The V and J ends lost 0 bases and 11 bases respectively, with 13 bases between them. Germline V gene lookup returns CDR1 SEHNR and CDR2 FQNEAQ (reference sequence).

The rearrangement joins TRBV27 to TRBJ1-5; 7 bases map to TRBD1. The V segment lost 4 bases and the J segment 4 bases; nucleotides outside the gene matches: 19. Germline CDR1 and CDR2: MNHEY and SMNVEV (reference sequence). CDR3 length: 19 residues. CDR3 DNA sequence: TGTGCCAGCAGTTCCCATACTCTAGGGGGCCAGGGACCTAATCAGCCCCAGCATTTT. It encodes CASSSHTLGGQGPNQPQHF.

The gene calls are TRBV10-3 and TRBJ2-1; 13 positions match TRBD2. CDR1 and CDR2 from the germline V gene are ENHRY and SYGVKD. The CDR3 runs 15 residues. The junction had 5 bases not matched to a gene; V was cut back by 6 bases and J by 6 bases. CDR3 DNA: TGTGCCATCAGAGGACTAGCGGGAGACCTCAATGAGCAGTTCTTC. Translating gives CAIRGLAGDLNEQFF.

This chain joins TRBV21-1 and TRBJ1-2; TRBD1 is the table's D call and was not checked against the DNA. TRBV21-1 is designated a pseudogene. The CDR3 sequence is 15 residues long. CDR3 region: CASSTQKTGGYGYTF. CDR3 nucleotides: TGTGCCAGCAGCACTCAAAAGACAGGAGGCTATGGCTACACCTTC.

By sample share, this clone is medium-sized (0.01 to 0.1%). This rearrangement joins TRBV2 to TRBJ2-7; maybe TRBD2 (5 bases). CDR3 length equals 13 residues. Germline CDR1 is SNHLY and CDR2 is FYNNEI. Trimming removed 4 bases at V and 3 bases at J, with 10 bases between. CDR3 amino acids: CASSGVGDYEQYF. CDR3 nucleotides: TGTGCCAGCAGTGGGGTCGGGGACTACGAGCAGTACTTC.

The gene calls are TRBV11-3 and TRBJ2-7; 11 bases align to TRBD1. The germline V gene encodes CDR1 SGHNT and CDR2 YENEEA. Trimming cost V 2 bases and J 4 bases; bases outside gene matches: 7. This CDR3 comprises 16 residues. The CDR3 DNA reads TGTGCCAGCAGCTTATCCTCGGGACAGGGGGATTACGAGCAGTACTTC. Translation gives CASSLSSGQGDYEQYF.

The chain has TRBV4-1 and TRBJ2-1; 10 bases map to TRBD2. Germline values: CDR1 MGHRA, CDR2 YSYEKL. CDR3 length equals 15 residues. Unmatched junction bases numbered 11, after V lost 0 bases and J lost 15 bases. This CDR3 is CASSQDPLAGARGFF. As DNA, the CDR3 is TGCGCCAGCAGCCAAGATCCGCTAGCGGGGGCCAGGGGGTTCTTC.

The gene calls are TRBV7-2 and TRBJ2-1; 9 bases are shared with TRBD2. The CDR3 spans 15 residues. V lost 3 bases to trimming and J lost 6 bases; unmatched junction nucleotides: 6. Germline assignment: CDR1 SGHTA and CDR2 FQGNSA. The CDR3 region is CASSFKASGVNEQFF. The DNA of the CDR3 is TGTGCCAGCAGCTTTAAGGCTAGCGGGGTCAATGAGCAGTTCTTC.

The chain recombines TRBV18 with TRBJ2-5; 11 nucleotides align to TRBD2. V was pared by 1 base and J by 3 bases, with 7 bases of the junction left unmatched. The CDR3 spans 17 residues. Germline CDR1 is KGHSH and CDR2 is LQKENI. CDR3 protein: CASSPLPHSGGEETQYF. The CDR3 coding sequence is TGTGCCAGCTCACCACTACCGCATAGCGGGGGGGAAGAGACCCAGTACTTC.

The chain couples TRBV27 to TRBJ1-3, with D possibly matching TRBD1 (5 bases). Germline CDR1 and CDR2: MNHEY and SMNVEV (reference sequence). V was shortened by 6 bases and J by 3 bases, with 15 bases between the two germline ends. The CDR3 has 15 amino acids. Written as DNA, the CDR3 is TGTGCCAGCAGGATAACAGGACTGCTTGGAAACACCATATATTTT. Its translation is CASRITGLLGNTIYF.

The chain recombines TRBV30 with TRBJ1-6; D possibly corresponds to TRBD1 (5 bases). The CDR3 is made up of 14 amino acids. Trimming pared 4 bases from V and 2 bases from J, leaving 9 bases between. CDR1 is GTSNPN, CDR2 SVGIG, per germline (reference sequence). CDR3 sequence reads: CAWKGQAYNSPLHF. Here the CDR3 DNA reads TGTGCCTGGAAGGGGCAGGCCTATAATTCACCCCTCCACTTT.

This rearrangement joins TRBV11-3 to TRBJ2-7, with D maybe TRBD2 (5 bases). The V end was cut by 2 bases, the J end by 1 base, with 9 bases between. Germline assignment: CDR1 SGHNT and CDR2 YENEEA. This CDR3 is built from 14 residues. The CDR3 sequence: CASSLLAGSYEQYF. The DNA of the CDR3 is TGTGCCAGCAGCTTACTAGCAGGATCCTACGAGCAGTACTTC.

The rearrangement joins TRBV18 to TRBJ2-5, with 7 bases identical to TRBD2. Judging by the DNA end, TRBJ2-7 fits better; the J call may be wrong. Germline values: CDR1 KGHSH, CDR2 LQKENI. The CDR3 totals 15 residues. The CDR3 nucleotides are TGTGCCAGCTCACGAAGAACTAGCGACGCCTACGAGCAGTACTTC. This gives the protein CASSRRTSDAYEQYF.

The chain has TRBV7-6 and TRBJ1-1; D ambiguous. The CDR3 totals 15 residues. Per germline, CDR1 SGHVS and CDR2 FNYEAQ. With 3 bases removed from V and 4 bases from J, the gap between germline ends came to 15 bases. CDR3 coding DNA: TGTGCCAGCAGCTTTCAAGTGGGGAGGAGCACTGAAGCTTTCTTT. Protein sequence: CASSFQVGRSTEAFF.

The CDR3 DNA reads TGTGCCAGCAGCCTACAGGTCCCCTCTGGAAACACCATATATTTT. Translation: CASSLQVPSGNTIYF. The chain couples TRBV14 to TRBJ1-3, with D possibly matching TRBD1 (5 bases). V was cut by 4 bases and J by 0 bases, with 10 bases left in between. Germline lookup yields CDR1 SGHDN and CDR2 FVKESK. This CDR3 contains 15 residues. The full variable domain, its missing parts supplied by reference TRBV14 and TRBJ1-3, is EAGVTQFPSHSVIEKGQTVTLRCDPISGHDNLYWYRRVMGKEIKFLLHFVKESKQDESGMPNNRFLAERTGGTYSTLKVQPAELEDSGVYFCASSLQVPSGNTIYFGEGSWLTVV.

The chain joins TRBV19 to TRBJ2-3; TRBD1 or TRBD2 may be the D gene (6 bases each). Germline assignment: CDR1 LNHDA and CDR2 SQIVND (reference sequence). The CDR3 consists of 14 residues. Deletions cut 7 bases from V and 0 bases from J, with 11 bases between. The CDR3 region is CASTRGPSTDTQYF. In DNA form, the CDR3 reads TGTGCCAGTACCCGGGGGCCTAGCACAGATACGCAGTATTTT.

V is TRBV19 and J is TRBJ2-5; D could derive from TRBD1 or TRBD2 (6 bases each). This CDR3 has 14 residues. Germline-derived CDR1 and CDR2 are LNHDA and SQIVND (reference sequence). V shed 3 bases and J shed 1 base, with 9 bases lying between them. As DNA, the CDR3 is TGTGCCAGTAGTATTACGGGGGCCCAAGAGACCCAGTACTTC. This encodes CASSITGAQETQYF.

The gene calls are TRBV5-5 and TRBJ2-1; 14 positions match TRBD2. Germline values: CDR1 SGHKS, CDR2 YYEKEE (reference sequence). The CDR3 consists of 16 residues. V shed 1 base and J 9 bases; nucleotides not matched to a gene: 6. This chain's CDR3 is CASSLLPGLAGGEQFF. The CDR3, as DNA: TGTGCCAGCAGCTTGTTACCCGGACTAGCGGGAGGTGAGCAGTTCTTC.

The chain employs TRBV7-8 and TRBJ2-2; 7 bases are a match to TRBD2. The germline CDR1 and CDR2 sequences are SGHVS and FQNEAQ. The length of the CDR3 is 18 residues. Trimming removed 2 bases from V and 6 bases from J; junction bases left unmatched: 15. The CDR3 here is CASSLRVGSQGGSGELFF. The CDR3 bases are TGTGCCAGCAGCTTAAGAGTCGGCAGTCAGGGAGGGTCCGGGGAGCTGTTTTTT.

This clone was found once. This chain joins TRBV20-1 and TRBJ2-3; no reliable D call. The CDR3 length is 11 residues. V lost 5 bases and J lost 6, with 9 bases in between. CDR1 and CDR2 (germline): DFQATT, SNEGSKA (reference sequence). The CDR3 sequence is CSAEDQDTQYF. CDR3 in DNA: TGCAGTGCTGAAGATCAGGATACGCAGTATTTT.

V is TRBV5-4 and J is TRBJ2-2, with a possible D match to TRBD1 (6 bases). Germline V lookup: CDR1 SGHNT, CDR2 YYREEE (reference sequence). The V end was cut by 6 bases, the J end by 7 bases, with 13 bases between. CDR3 length: 13 amino acids. For the CDR3, the DNA is TGTGCCAGCAACCTGGACAGTCACGGGGAGCTGTTTTTT. Translated, it gives CASNLDSHGELFF.

The rearrangement links TRBV27 to TRBJ2-3, with TRBD1 matching 8 bases. With 2 bases clipped from V and 0 bases from J, the junction kept 4 bases outside the gene matches. Germline V gives CDR1 MNHEY, CDR2 SMNVEV (reference sequence). The CDR3 is made up of 16 amino acids. The CDR3: CASSLTWTGSTDTQYF. DNA for the CDR3: TGTGCCAGCAGTTTAACCTGGACAGGGAGCACAGATACGCAGTATTTT.

This clone was observed a handful of times. This chain uses TRBV5-1 with TRBJ1-2, with 10 nucleotides matching TRBD1. The trim removed 4 bases at V and 8 bases at J, leaving 5 bases unmatched. This CDR3 spans 13 amino acids. The germline V gene has CDR1 SGHRS and CDR2 YFSETQ. DNA of the CDR3: TGCGCCAGCAGCAACGGACAGGGGGTGGGCTACACCTTC. It codes for CASSNGQGVGYTF.